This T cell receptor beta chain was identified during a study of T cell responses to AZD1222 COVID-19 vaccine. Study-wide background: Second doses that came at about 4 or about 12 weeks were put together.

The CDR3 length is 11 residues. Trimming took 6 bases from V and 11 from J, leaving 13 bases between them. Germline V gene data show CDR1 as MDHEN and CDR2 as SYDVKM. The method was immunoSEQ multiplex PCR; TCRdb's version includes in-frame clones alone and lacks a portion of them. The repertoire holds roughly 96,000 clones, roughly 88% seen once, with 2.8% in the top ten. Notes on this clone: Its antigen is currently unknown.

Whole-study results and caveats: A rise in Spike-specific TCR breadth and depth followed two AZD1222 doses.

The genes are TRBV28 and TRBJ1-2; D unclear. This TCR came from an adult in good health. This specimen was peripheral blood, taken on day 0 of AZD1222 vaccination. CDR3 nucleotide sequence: TGTGCCAGCAGAAAAGGAGATAGGTACACCTTC. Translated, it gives CASRKGDRYTF.